This T cell receptor beta chain was sequenced during a study of blood T cell repertoires in COVID-19. This clone is a singleton in its sample. Some clones are missing from TCRdb's copy, which holds only in-frame ones; the method was immunoSEQ multiplex PCR. Of more than 300,000 clones listed, around 88% were seen once; the top ten hold 1.6%. The CDR3 is made up of 16 amino acids. In germline, CDR1 is SGHNT, CDR2 YYREEE (reference sequence). V shed 4 bases and J shed 0 bases, with 14 bases lying between them. Sequencing was performed on peripheral blood. V is TRBV5-4 and J is TRBJ2-1, with D possibly matching TRBD2 (6 bases). The sequence derives from a woman under 40 with COVID-19, enrolled during active disease. The CDR3 DNA follows: TGTGCCAGCAGCCCAAAGGACGGGAGCTCCTACAATGAGCAGTTCTTC. It translates to CASSPKDGSSYNEQFF.